Below are 6 T cell receptor beta chains sequenced from a single sample in a study of T cell repertoires in cytomegalovirus infection. Antigens for these TCRs are unknown. TCRdb fed the reads into MiXCR, producing one record per CDR3 protein. The table shows 550,000 to 700,000 distinct CDR3 sequences, with about 40% occurring only once. This material consisted of cultured PBMCs, taken from culture after CMV antigen stimulation. All receptors derive from a human donor in good health (CMV status not recorded). Some clones in this sample may be carry-over from other donors' samples.

The J gene is TRBJ2-7, the V gene TRBV20-1; D is unclear. Germline V gene sequence: CDR1 DFQATT, CDR2 SNEGSKA (reference sequence). V lost 0 bases to trimming and J lost 5 bases, with 11 bases between them. This CDR3 comprises 13 residues. CDR3 nucleotides: TGCAGTGCTAGAGACCCAGCAGCCCACGAGCAGTACTTC. It translates to CSARDPAAHEQYF.

Written as DNA, the CDR3 is TGTGCCAGTAGTATAAGACTGTTCTACGAGCAGTACTTC. Protein product: CASSIRLFYEQYF. The chain is built from TRBV19 and TRBJ2-7; D is unresolved. V lost 2 bases to trimming and J lost 3 bases, with 8 bases between them. The CDR3 runs 13 residues. Germline lookup yields CDR1 LNHDA and CDR2 SQIVND (reference sequence).

This clonotype was seen ten or more times. The CDR3 region has the DNA TGTGCCAGCCTTCTCGAGCAGTACTTC. Encoded protein: CASLLEQYF. The chain couples TRBV7-2 to TRBJ2-7; no definite D call. Germline lookup yields CDR1 SGHTA and CDR2 FQGNSA. This CDR3 region has 9 residues. Trimming took 8 bases from V and 6 from J, leaving 5 bases between them.

The chain links TRBV7-2 to TRBJ2-1; 11 bases align to TRBD2. The V gene's germline CDR1 is SGHTA and CDR2 FQGNSA. The V and J ends lost 4 bases and 9 bases, in that order; junction bases with no gene match: 8. This CDR3 spans 15 amino acids. CDR3 loop: CASSSRLAGSGEQFF. As DNA, the CDR3 is TGTGCCAGCAGCTCCCGACTAGCGGGGTCGGGTGAGCAGTTCTTC.

Points on this clonotype: One end of the junction varies from germline; a read error may be responsible. This chain links TRBV6-2 or TRBV6-3 with TRBJ2-1; TRBD1 matches 7 bases. Germline V gene sequence: CDR1 MNHEY, CDR2 SVGEGT. This CDR3 comprises 16 residues. CDR3 sequence reads: CASSDSGGQNYNEQFF. As DNA, the CDR3 is TGTGCCAGCAGTGACTCAGGGGGACAGAACTACAATGAGCAGTTCTTC.

This clonotype was detected once. V is TRBV2 and J is TRBJ2-5; D not certain. Germline assignment: CDR1 SNHLY and CDR2 FYNNEI. Trimming took 2 bases from V and 3 from J, leaving 7 bases between them. The CDR3 sequence is 13 residues long. CDR3 sequence (DNA): TGTGCCAGCAGTGAACAACAGAAAGAGACCCAGTACTTC. Its translation: CASSEQQKETQYF.